The source of this T cell receptor (beta chain) is a study of blood T cells in healthy people across ages. Study-level results: Naive CD4+ cell counts and diversity both ran higher in long-lived than in aged donors.

Alongside a J-beta primer mix, a sample-barcoded 5' primer served in a second PCR lasting roughly 7 to 12 cycles. Every sample gave at least 3 million paired-end reads containing CDR3. TCRdb re-analysed the 5' RACE reads in MiXCR, keeping a single row per CDR3 protein. Counted here are 1,800,000 or so distinct CDR3 sequences, approximately 40% occurring once; the ten biggest clones make up 23%. V dropped 3 bases and J dropped 0 bases, with 15 bases sitting between them. This CDR3 contains 18 residues. Note on this clonotype: What it binds is unknown.

This receptor was obtained from a human donor in good health. The specimen was blood. V is TRBV12-3 or TRBV12-4 and J is TRBJ2-6; TRBD1 might be the D (6 bases). CDR3 in amino acids: CASSFVAGERSGANVLTF. The DNA for the CDR3 is TGTGCCAGCAGTTTCGTTGCAGGGGAACGCTCTGGGGCCAACGTCCTGACTTTC.